This TCR beta chain is from a study of blood T cells in healthy people across ages. The study's findings and limits: Higher diversity and more naive CD4+ cells were features of long-lived donors, compared to aged donors. Diversity estimates from one million T cells were considered underestimates.

This clonotype was found a few times. What it recognizes is unknown. Sample-barcoded 5' priming and a J-beta primer mix drove a second PCR of roughly 6 to 12 cycles. Each cDNA molecule, via a template-switch adaptor with 12 random nucleotides, was tagged. TCRdb re-called the 5' RACE reads through MiXCR, storing one row per CDR3 protein. The sample shows fewer than 1.5 million distinct CDR3 sequences, roughly 40% of them seen only once. V trimming: 0 bases; J trimming: 7 bases; junction bases outside the gene matches: 4. CDR3 length equals 15 residues. Germline CDR1 and CDR2: MNHEY and SVGAGI. Sequenced input: blood. The clonotype was recovered from a woman aged 18-29 years in good health. The chain employs TRBV6-5 and TRBJ2-1; TRBD2 matches 9 bases. CDR3 DNA: TGTGCCAGCAGTTACTCCTGGCGGGAGGGGAATGAGCAGTTCTTC. This codes for CASSYSWREGNEQFF.